The 9 T cell receptor beta chains below were found in one sample sequenced in a study of Ad26.COV2.S vaccination and SARS-CoV-2 variants. Data came from immunoSEQ multiplex PCR; TCRdb stores just in-frame clones and leaves some out. The table shows about 370,000 clones, with approximately 91% occurring only once. Described treatment: around 19 received Ad26.COV2.S at low or high dose, single or two shots; 5 received placebo; per-sample allocation not given. Samples analyzed were those drawn on day 63 after the first vaccine or placebo injection. The material sequenced was peripheral blood, taken in a trial of Ad26.COV2.S vaccine versus placebo. These receptors were taken from a person aged 18-60 years who received the Ad26.COV2.S COVID-19 vaccine or a placebo.

V is TRBV18 and J is TRBJ2-4, with 9 bases identical to TRBD1. This CDR3 region has 16 residues. Germline V gene data show CDR1 as KGHSH and CDR2 as LQKENI. The J segment lost 8 bases and the V segment lost 0 bases, leaving 8 bases of the junction unmatched. For the CDR3, the DNA is TGTGCCAGCTCACCACCGTTGGGGACAGGGAAGGACATTCAGTACTTC. Translating gives CASSPPLGTGKDIQYF.

The chain is built from TRBV24-1 and TRBJ2-7, with D maybe TRBD2 (5 bases). The CDR3 extends over 15 amino acids. The V gene's germline CDR1 is KGHDR and CDR2 SFDVKD. V was cut by 0 bases and J by 3 bases, with 11 bases left in between. CDR3 region: CATSDLSRGVYEQYF. The CDR3 DNA reads TGTGCCACCAGTGATTTGTCCCGGGGTGTCTACGAGCAGTACTTC.

This clone was picked up a small number of times. The rearrangement joins TRBV19 to TRBJ2-7; 11 nucleotides agree with TRBD1. The CDR3 sequence is 15 residues long. Germline trimming cut 3 bases from V and 6 bases from J; bases unmatched to any gene: 7. In germline, CDR1 is LNHDA, CDR2 SQIVND (reference sequence). CDR3 residues: CASSIRTGGNGEQYF. In nucleotides, the CDR3 is TGTGCCAGTAGTATCCGGACAGGGGGCAACGGCGAGCAGTACTTC.

Here the CDR3 DNA reads TGTGCCAGCAGCTCGACGGTTACTAGCACAGATACGCAGTATTTT. It translates to CASSSTVTSTDTQYF. This chain connects TRBV5-4 to TRBJ2-3, with D hard to call. CDR1 is SGHNT, CDR2 YYREEE, per germline (reference sequence). The V gene lost 3 bases and the J gene lost 0 bases, with 11 bases spanning the gap. The CDR3 has 15 residues.

V and J are TRBV4-2 and TRBJ2-5, with D possibly TRBD1 on 5 matching bases. The germline V and J ends were trimmed by 6 bases and 9 bases, with 11 bases remaining between them. The CDR3 is made up of 11 amino acids. The germline gives CDR1 LGHNA, CDR2 YNFKEQ. The CDR3 DNA is TGTGCCAGCAGGCCCCAACAGGCCCAGTACTTC. It codes for CASRPQQAQYF.

J is TRBJ2-2 and V is TRBV7-2, with TRBD2 matching 11 bases. The CDR3 contains 18 residues. Germline values: CDR1 SGHTA, CDR2 FQGNSA. V was clipped by 2 bases and J by 6 bases; unmatched bases: 11. Written as DNA, the CDR3 is TGTGCCAGCAGCTTAAGTAAGGAACTAGCGGGAGTGGCCGGGGAGCTGTTTTTT. Protein sequence: CASSLSKELAGVAGELFF.

This sequence joins TRBV7-2 and TRBJ2-1; 7 nucleotides agree with TRBD2. V shed 3 bases, J shed 4 bases, and the junction held 3 bases outside the gene matches. CDR3 size: 14 residues. CDR1 is SGHTA, CDR2 FQGNSA, per germline. The CDR3 bases are TGTGCCAGCAGCTTTGGGCGGGAGTACAATGAGCAGTTCTTC. This sequence encodes CASSFGREYNEQFF.

This chain connects TRBV5-4 to TRBJ2-3, with TRBD2 identical over 8 bases. The CDR3 totals 14 residues. Germline values: CDR1 SGHNT, CDR2 YYREEE (reference sequence). The junction had 4 bases not matched to a gene; V was cut back by 7 bases and J by 0 bases. CDR3 residues: CASRVAGSTDTQYF. Written as DNA, the CDR3 is TGTGCCAGCCGAGTAGCGGGAAGCACAGATACGCAGTATTTT. The full variable domain, rest sourced from reference TRBV5-4 and TRBJ2-3, is ETGVTQSPTHLIKTRGQQVTLRCSSQSGHNTVSWYQQALGQGPQFIFQYYREEENGRGNFPPRFSGLQFPNYSSELNVNALELDDSALYLCASRVAGSTDTQYFGPGTRLTVL.

This clone was seen only a few times. The chain couples TRBV14 to TRBJ2-1, with 10 bases identical to TRBD1. Germline trimming cut 0 bases from V and 9 bases from J; bases unmatched to any gene: 11. Per the germline V gene, CDR1 is SGHDN and CDR2 is FVKESK. The CDR3 loop spans 17 amino acids. The CDR3 sequence is CASSQEPPGQGFGEQFF. DNA of the CDR3: TGTGCCAGCAGCCAAGAGCCCCCGGGACAGGGGTTCGGTGAGCAGTTCTTC.